The sequence of this T cell receptor beta chain was determined in a study of blood T cell repertoires in COVID-19. Study context: Some COVID-19 samples were acute and others convalescent; all came from the United States, Italy and Spain. T cells, B-cell-depleted T cells, or PBMCs supplied cDNA or gDNA.

Per the original data handling: How many nucleated cells were present was estimated from reference gene primer amplification. Sequencing used immunoSEQ multiplex PCR; TCRdb keeps in-frame clones, though not all of them. V and J calls and clone size are given by that table; D and trimming were obtained from the DNA. The sample carries about 62,000 clones, 70% to 85% recorded once. From germline, CDR1 is DFQATT and CDR2 SNEGSKA (reference sequence). With 3 bases removed from V and 5 bases from J, the gap between germline ends came to 19 bases. This CDR3 is built from 15 residues. The sequenced material came from peripheral blood. This sequence originates from a man aged 60-69 years with acute or convalescent COVID-19. The rearrangement joins TRBV20-1 to TRBJ1-1, with TRBD1 as a possible D gene (5 bases). The DNA for the CDR3 is TGCAGTGCTAGTCTAGGGGCCGGATTAAGGACTGAAGCTTTCTTT. It translates to CSASLGAGLRTEAFF.